This T cell receptor beta chain was captured in a study of T-cell memory formation after mild COVID-19. For the study at large: Each donor largely had its own TCR clusters.

From 5'RACE with constant-segment primers came TCR alpha and TCR beta cDNA libraries that carried sample barcodes and UMIs. TCRdb analysed the 5' RACE reads with MiXCR anew, one entry per CDR3 protein. The sample includes around 45,000 distinct CDR3 sequences, roughly 9% of them seen just once. This clonotype has more than one count but fewer than ten. This sequence originates from an adult woman who had mild COVID-19 (a few samples of this study predate the infection). Cell type and time point are not known. Sequenced: PBMCs or a T cell subset sorted from them (not recorded which).

As DNA, the CDR3 is TGTGCCAGCAGCTTCCTATCTGGGACAACCACAGATACGCAGTATTTT. This translates into CASSFLSGTTTDTQYF. The J gene is TRBJ2-3, the V gene TRBV5-8; a weak D match, TRBD1 (6 bases). CDR3 length equals 16 residues. Germline V gene lookup returns CDR1 SGHTS and CDR2 YDEGEE. V was clipped by 2 bases and J by 2 bases, with 15 bases between them.